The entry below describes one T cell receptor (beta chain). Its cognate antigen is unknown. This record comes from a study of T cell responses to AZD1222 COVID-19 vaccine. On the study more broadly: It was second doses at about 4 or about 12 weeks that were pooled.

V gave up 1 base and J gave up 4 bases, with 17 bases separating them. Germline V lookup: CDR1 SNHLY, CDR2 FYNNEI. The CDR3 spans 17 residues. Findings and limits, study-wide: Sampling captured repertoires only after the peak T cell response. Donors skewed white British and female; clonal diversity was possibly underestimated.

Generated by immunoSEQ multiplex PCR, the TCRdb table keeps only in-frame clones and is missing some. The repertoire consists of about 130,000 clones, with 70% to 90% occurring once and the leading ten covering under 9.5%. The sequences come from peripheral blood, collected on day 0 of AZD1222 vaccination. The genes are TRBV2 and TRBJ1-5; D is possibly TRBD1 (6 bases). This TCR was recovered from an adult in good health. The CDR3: CASSEDRRWGANQPQHF. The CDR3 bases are TGTGCCAGCAGTGAAGACCGCCGGTGGGGGGCTAATCAGCCCCAGCATTTT.